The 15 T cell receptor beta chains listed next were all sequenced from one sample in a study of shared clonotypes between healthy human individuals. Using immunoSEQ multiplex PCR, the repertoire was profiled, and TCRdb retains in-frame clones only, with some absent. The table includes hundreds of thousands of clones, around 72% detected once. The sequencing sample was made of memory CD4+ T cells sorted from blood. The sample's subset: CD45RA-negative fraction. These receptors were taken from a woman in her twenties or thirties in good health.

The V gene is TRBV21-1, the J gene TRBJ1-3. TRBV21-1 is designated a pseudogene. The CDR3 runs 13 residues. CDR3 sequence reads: CASRARAGNTIYF. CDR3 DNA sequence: TGTGCCAGTAGAGCTAGAGCAGGAAACACCATATATTTT.

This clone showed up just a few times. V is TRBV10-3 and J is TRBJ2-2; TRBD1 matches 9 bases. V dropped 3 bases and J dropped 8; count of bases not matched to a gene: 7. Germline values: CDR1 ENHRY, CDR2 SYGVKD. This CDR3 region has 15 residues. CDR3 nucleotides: TGTGCCATCAGTGAATGGACAGGGGCTTCGGGGGAGCTGTTTTTT. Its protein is CAISEWTGASGELFF.

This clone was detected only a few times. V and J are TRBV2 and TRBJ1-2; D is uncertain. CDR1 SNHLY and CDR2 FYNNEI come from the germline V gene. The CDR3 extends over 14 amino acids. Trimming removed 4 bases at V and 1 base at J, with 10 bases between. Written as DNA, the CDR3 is TGTGCCAGCAGTGCCCCGACGCTTAACTATGGCTACACCTTC. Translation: CASSAPTLNYGYTF.

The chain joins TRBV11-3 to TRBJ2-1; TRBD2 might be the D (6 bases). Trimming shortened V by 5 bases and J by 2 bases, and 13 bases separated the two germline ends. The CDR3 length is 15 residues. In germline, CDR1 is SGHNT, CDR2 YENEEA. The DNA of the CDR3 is TGTGCCAGCAGCCAAACCGGGAGCACCTACAATGAGCAGTTCTTC. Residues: CASSQTGSTYNEQFF.

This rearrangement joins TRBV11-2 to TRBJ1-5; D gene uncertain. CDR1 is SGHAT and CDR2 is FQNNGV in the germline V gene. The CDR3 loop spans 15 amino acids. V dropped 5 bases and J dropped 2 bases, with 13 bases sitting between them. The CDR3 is CASSPSVQGNQPQHF. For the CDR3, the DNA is TGTGCCAGCAGCCCTAGCGTCCAGGGCAATCAGCCCCAGCATTTT.

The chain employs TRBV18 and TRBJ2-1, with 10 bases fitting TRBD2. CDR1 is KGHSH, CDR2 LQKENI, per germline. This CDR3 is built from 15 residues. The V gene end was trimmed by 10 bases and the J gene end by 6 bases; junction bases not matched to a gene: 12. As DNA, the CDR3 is TGTGCCATAAAGCGGGAGGGCCAAGTAGGCAATGAGCAGTTCTTC. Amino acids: CAIKREGQVGNEQFF. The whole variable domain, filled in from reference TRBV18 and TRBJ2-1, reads NAGVMQNPRHLVRRRGQEARLRCSPMKGHSHVYWYRQLPEEGLKFMVYLQKENIIDESGMPKERFSAEFPKEGPSILRIQQVVRGDSAAYFCAIKREGQVGNEQFFGPGTRLTVL.

CDR3 sequence: CASSGTGGIYGYTF. CDR3 nucleotides: TGTGCCAGCAGTGGGACAGGGGGCATCTATGGCTACACCTTC. The V call is TRBV2, the J call TRBJ1-2, with 11 bases fitting TRBD1. Germline CDR1 is SNHLY and CDR2 is FYNNEI. J lost 4 bases, V lost 4 bases, and 2 bases had no gene match. The CDR3 runs to 14 residues.

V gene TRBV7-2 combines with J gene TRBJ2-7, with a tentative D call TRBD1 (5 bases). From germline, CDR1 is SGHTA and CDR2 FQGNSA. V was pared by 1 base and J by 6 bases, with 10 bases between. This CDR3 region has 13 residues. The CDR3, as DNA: TGTGCCAGCAGCTTAGGTGACAGTTCCGAGCAGTACTTC. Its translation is CASSLGDSSEQYF.

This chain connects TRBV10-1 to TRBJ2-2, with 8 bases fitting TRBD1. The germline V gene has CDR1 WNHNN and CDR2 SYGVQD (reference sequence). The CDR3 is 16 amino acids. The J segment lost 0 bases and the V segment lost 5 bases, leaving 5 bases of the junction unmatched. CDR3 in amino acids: CASSRTGPTNTGELFF. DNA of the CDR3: TGCGCCAGCAGTCGGACAGGGCCCACGAACACCGGGGAGCTGTTTTTT.

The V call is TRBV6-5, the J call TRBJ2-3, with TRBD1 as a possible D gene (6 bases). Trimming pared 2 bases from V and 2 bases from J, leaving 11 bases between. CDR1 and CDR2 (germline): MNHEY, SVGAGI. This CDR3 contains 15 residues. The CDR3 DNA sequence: TGTGCCAGCAGTTACGGGGGACAACCCACAGATACGCAGTATTTT. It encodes CASSYGGQPTDTQYF.

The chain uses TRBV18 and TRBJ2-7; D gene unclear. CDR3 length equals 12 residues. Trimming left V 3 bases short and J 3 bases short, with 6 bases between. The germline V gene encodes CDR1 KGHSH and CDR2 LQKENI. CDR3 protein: CASSPGYYEQYF. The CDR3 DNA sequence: TGTGCCAGCTCACCCGGGTACTACGAGCAGTACTTC.

CDR3 coding DNA: TGCGCCAGCAGCGCTTGGGACAGGTCCCGCGGCGAGCAGTACTTC. Translated: CASSAWDRSRGEQYF. The chain employs TRBV5-1 and TRBJ2-7, with 8 bases matching TRBD1. J was trimmed by 6 bases and V by 4 bases; bases with no gene match: 12. This CDR3 has 15 amino acids. The germline gives CDR1 SGHRS, CDR2 YFSETQ.

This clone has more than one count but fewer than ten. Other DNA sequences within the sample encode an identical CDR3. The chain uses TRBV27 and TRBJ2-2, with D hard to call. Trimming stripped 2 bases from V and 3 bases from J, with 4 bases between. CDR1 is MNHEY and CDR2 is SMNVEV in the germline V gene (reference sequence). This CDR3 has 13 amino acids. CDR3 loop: CASSLGDTGELFF. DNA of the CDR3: TGTGCCAGCAGTTTAGGTGACACCGGGGAGCTGTTTTTT.

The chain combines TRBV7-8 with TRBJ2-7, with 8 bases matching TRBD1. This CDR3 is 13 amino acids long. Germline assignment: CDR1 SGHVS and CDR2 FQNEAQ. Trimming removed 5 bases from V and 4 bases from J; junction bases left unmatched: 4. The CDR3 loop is CASSADRGYEQYF. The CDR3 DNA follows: TGTGCCAGCAGCGCCGACAGGGGATACGAGCAGTACTTC.

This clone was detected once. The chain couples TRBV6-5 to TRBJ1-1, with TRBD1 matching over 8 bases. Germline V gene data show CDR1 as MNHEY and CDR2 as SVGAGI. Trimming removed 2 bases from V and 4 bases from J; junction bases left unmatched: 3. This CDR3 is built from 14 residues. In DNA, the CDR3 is TGTGCCAGCAGTTACCACAGGGGGGGCACTGAAGCTTTCTTT. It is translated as CASSYHRGGTEAFF.